This T cell receptor beta chain comes out of a study of blood T cell repertoires in COVID-19. The CDR3 covers 16 residues. This table comes from immunoSEQ multiplex PCR, and its TCRdb copy is limited to in-frame clones, with some not included. This sample has 200,000 to 250,000 clones, with about 88% found just once. Enrolled through a virtual design, the participants were between roughly 18 and 89 years of age and came from 24 US areas. Sequenced material: PBMCs or T cells enriched from blood (not recorded which). This chain links TRBV12-2 with TRBJ1-5; the table's D call, TRBD1, has no DNA check behind it. TRBV12-2 is a pseudogene. This receptor was taken from a woman aged 25 to 39 who had been exposed to COVID-19. The CDR3 DNA reads TGTGCAAGTCGCTTACCCCCGGAGGGACAGAATCAGCCCCAGCATTTT. This codes for CASRLPPEGQNQPQHF.